The T cell receptor (beta chain) described here comes from a study of radiation and T cells in renal cell carcinoma (dated by TCRdb to the early 2020s). Turning to the overall study: Samples were obtained from a clinical trial, in which 15 Gy stereotactic body radiation therapy was delivered to primary renal cell carcinomas and nephrectomy was performed 4 weeks later. TCR beta sequencing covered 50 to 55 samples in total, comprising approximately 25 tumors and roughly 27 peripheral blood samples. Across all 53 samples, over 4,000,000 unique CDR3 nucleotide sequences encoding about 2.7 million unique CDR3 amino acid sequences were identified. The investigation overall reported the following: Because no pretreatment tumor biopsies were available, whether clonotypes were present in the tumor at baseline could not be determined. Effects of radiation dose or scheduling on the TCR repertoire could not be addressed with the single-armed trial design. Changes in the blood repertoire were not tracked past 4 weeks after treatment. In blood, the top tumor clonotypes increased from baseline to 2 weeks after radiation and then shrank by 4 weeks, which suggests a temporary expansion of tumor-resident clones.

As concerns this clone: This clone's antigen is unknown. Base qualities are missing; no much larger clone stands one base away.

What this sample's time point label stands for: blood 2 weeks post-SBRT. The sample's treatment or condition label, decoded: 15 Gy SBRT to primary tumor, nephrectomy 4 weeks later. To follow tumor-enriched clonotypes, peripheral blood was collected serially from radiation-treated patients at baseline and again at 2 weeks and 4 weeks after SBRT. Renal cell carcinoma with clear cell pathology was present in all patients. Genomic DNA for TCR sequencing was prepared using the QIAamp DNA Blood Mini Kit (Qiagen). The analyses included just those samples that passed every quality control check. Following the manufacturer's recommendations, the immunoSEQ kit was used to generate TCR beta libraries from genomic DNA. For library preparation, a first multiplex PCR was performed with proprietary primers, followed by a second PCR in which unique barcodes were added, and bead cleanups were performed after each round. Each sample batch included a kit-provided positive control reaction and a negative control reaction. The final libraries were assessed on an Agilent 4200 TapeStation D1000 ScreenTape, pooled by volume, and quantified by qPCR. An Illumina NextSeq500 fitted with a MidOutput 150-cycle cartridge performed the sequencing, running 156 Read1 cycles and 15 Index1 cycles with the kit's custom primers. The pooled library was loaded at 0.9 to 1 pM with an approximately 18% PhiX control spike-in. The study's processing was this. Vendor-processed data were analyzed in R, and a clonotype was defined as all T cells sharing the same CDR3 nucleotide sequence. In the clone abundance analyses, frequencies were normalized to the 10,000 most abundant clones in each sample. Before analysis, public T cell clones were removed, and these numbered fewer than five per sample on average. A difference in abundance of at least 32-fold between compartments was used to define tumor-enriched and baseline blood-enriched clonotypes. A beta-binomial differential abundance model was used to identify clonotypes that expanded or contracted between blood time points. Tumor-blood repertoire similarity was measured with the Baroni-Urbani and Buser coefficient, and groups were compared using two-tailed Wilcoxon tests in R. The clones in this table, taken by TCRdb from immuneACCESS, are in-frame only. Not every clone is retained; where verified, under half of the shortfall comes from an unresolved V gene, and the cause of the rest is unknown. V, J and clone size derive from that table, while D and trimming were established from the DNA sequence. The sample table holds more than 75,000 clones, of which 65% to 90% were seen once. Of the sample, 20% to 25% falls within the top ten clones.

CDR1 and CDR2 are read off the germline V gene as KGHSH and LQKENI. The trim is 6 bases for V and 3 bases for J, with a gap of 15 bases between the germline ends. The CDR3 runs 14 amino acids, cysteine and phenylalanine included. Just CDR3 DNA is preserved here, 42 bases in frame from base 1. This sample comprised blood, obtained from a patient whose treatment included radiotherapy and nephrectomy. Recombination joined TRBV18 with TRBJ2-7; the D gene is perhaps TRBD2, on 6 matching bases. The TCR originated in a woman in her 50s with renal cell carcinoma. Here is the DNA: TGTGCCAGCTCCCCCGGGACTCAATTCTACGAGCAGTACTTC. This yields the protein CASSPGTQFYEQYF.